The clone carrying this TCR beta chain was counted a single time. What it recognizes is unknown. The data originate from a study of T cell repertoires in cytomegalovirus infection. Study context: HLA-B-restricted CMV epitopes that are well studied, plus recently identified HLA-C-restricted ones, were used by the study. Matching HLA type and CMV infection were both indicated by public TCR beta signatures. Study-wide findings and caveats: HLA-C-restricted CMV clonotypes gave the most frequent clonotype in two of eight donors. Using cumulative public TCR beta family frequency, the authors identified those who carried CMV together with the relevant HLA.

TCRdb passed the reads through MiXCR, listing each CDR3 protein once. This table has approximately 300,000 distinct CDR3 sequences, 25% to 35% appearing once. This TCR was recovered from a human donor in good health (CMV status not recorded). Some clones in this sample may be carry-over from other donors' samples. The source was cultured PBMCs, collected from culture after CMV antigen stimulation.

The CDR3 loop reads CASSQEGTANSPLHF. Written as DNA, the CDR3 is TGTGCCAGCAGCCAAGAGGGGACGGCTAATTCACCCCTCCACTTT. The chain employs TRBV14 and TRBJ1-6; D is possibly TRBD1 (5 bases). This CDR3 is built from 15 residues. Trimming stripped 0 bases from V and 6 bases from J, with 9 bases between. Germline CDR1 SGHDN, CDR2 FVKESK.